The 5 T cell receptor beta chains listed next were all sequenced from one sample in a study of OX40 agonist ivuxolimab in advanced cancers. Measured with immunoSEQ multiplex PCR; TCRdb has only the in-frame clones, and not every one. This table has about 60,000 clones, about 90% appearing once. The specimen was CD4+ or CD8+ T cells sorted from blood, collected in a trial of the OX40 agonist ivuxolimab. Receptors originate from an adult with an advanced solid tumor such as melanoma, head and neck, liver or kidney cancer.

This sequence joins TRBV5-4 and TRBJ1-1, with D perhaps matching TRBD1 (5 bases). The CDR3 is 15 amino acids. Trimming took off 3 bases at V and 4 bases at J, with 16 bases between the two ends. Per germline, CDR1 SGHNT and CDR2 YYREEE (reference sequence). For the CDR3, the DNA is TGTGCCAGCAGCTCGCCTCAGGGTGTGGGCACTGAAGCTTTCTTT. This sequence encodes CASSSPQGVGTEAFF.

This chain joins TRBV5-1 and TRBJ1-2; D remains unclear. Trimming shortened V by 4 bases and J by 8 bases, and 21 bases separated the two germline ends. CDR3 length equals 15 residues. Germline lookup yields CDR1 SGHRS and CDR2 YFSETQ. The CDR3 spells CASSLEAGNGGGYTF. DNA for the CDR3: TGCGCCAGCAGCCTCGAGGCGGGTAATGGAGGGGGCTACACCTTC.

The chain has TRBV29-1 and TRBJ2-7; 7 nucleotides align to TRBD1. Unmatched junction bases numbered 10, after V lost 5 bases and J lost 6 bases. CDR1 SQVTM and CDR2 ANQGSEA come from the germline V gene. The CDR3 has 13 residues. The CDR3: CSVRGQAPIEQYF. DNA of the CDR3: TGCAGCGTTCGCGGACAGGCCCCGATCGAGCAGTACTTC.

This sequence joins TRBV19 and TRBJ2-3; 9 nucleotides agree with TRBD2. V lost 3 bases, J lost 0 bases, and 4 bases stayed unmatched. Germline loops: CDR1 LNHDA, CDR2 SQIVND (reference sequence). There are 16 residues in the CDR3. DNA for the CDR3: TGTGCCAGTAGTATGGCGGGAGGGCCGAGCACAGATACGCAGTATTTT. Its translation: CASSMAGGPSTDTQYF.

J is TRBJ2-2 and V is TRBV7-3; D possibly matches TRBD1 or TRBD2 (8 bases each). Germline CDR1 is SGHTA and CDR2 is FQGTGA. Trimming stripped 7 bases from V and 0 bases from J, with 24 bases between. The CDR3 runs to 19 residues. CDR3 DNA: TGTGCCAGCACCCCGGGGGGGACAGGTTCCCTCCCGAACACCGGGGAGCTGTTTTTT. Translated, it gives CASTPGGTGSLPNTGELFF.